A single sample gave rise to the 3 T cell receptor beta chains below, sequenced in a study of blood T cell repertoires in COVID-19. Using immunoSEQ multiplex PCR, the repertoire was profiled, and TCRdb retains in-frame clones only, with some absent. Here the sample spans over 200,000 clones, about 86% being singletons. The sequenced material came from PBMCs or T cells enriched from blood (not recorded which). These receptors all come from a woman aged 45-60 years in a cohort exposed to, infected with or recovered from COVID-19 (not recorded which).

The gene calls are TRBV5-1 and TRBJ1-1; D might be TRBD1 (5 bases). The CDR3 spans 14 residues. Germline CDR1 SGHRS, CDR2 YFSETQ. Trimming took off 2 bases at V and 1 base at J, with 9 bases between the two ends. The CDR3 DNA is TGCGCCAGCAGCTTCAGGGCCCAGAACACTGAAGCTTTCTTT. Translating it yields CASSFRAQNTEAFF.

Only a few counts were recorded for this clone. CDR3 sequence reads: CASLDTAGGNPPYEQYF. The CDR3 coding sequence is TGTGCCAGCTTGGATACAGCGGGGGGGAACCCCCCTTACGAGCAGTACTTC. The chain couples TRBV27 to TRBJ2-7, with 10 bases lining up with TRBD2. The germline gives CDR1 MNHEY, CDR2 SMNVEV (reference sequence). The J segment lost 4 bases and the V segment lost 8 bases, leaving 17 bases of the junction unmatched. The CDR3 loop spans 17 amino acids.

The gene calls are TRBV15 and TRBJ1-2; tentatively, D is TRBD1 (6 bases). CDR1 LNHNV and CDR2 YYDKDF come from the germline V gene (reference sequence). Trimming pared 0 bases from V and 1 base from J, leaving 15 bases between. The CDR3 length is 17 residues. CDR3 in DNA: TGTGCCACCAGCAGAGATCGAAGGGGGAACTATAACTATGGCTACACCTTC. Residues: CATSRDRRGNYNYGYTF.